A single sample gave rise to the 12 T cell receptor beta chains below, sequenced in a study of blood T cell repertoires in COVID-19. Sequencing was performed with immunoSEQ multiplex PCR; in TCRdb, only in-frame clones are kept and a portion is missing. The sample has some 130,000 clones, under 85% seen once. The sample taken for sequencing was peripheral blood. The receptors originated from a middle-aged man with active or convalescent COVID-19.

The rearrangement joins TRBV10-3 to TRBJ2-1, with D maybe TRBD1 (6 bases). Germline V lookup: CDR1 ENHRY, CDR2 SYGVKD. With 4 bases removed from V and 4 bases from J, the gap between germline ends came to 11 bases. This CDR3 is 14 amino acids long. CDR3 DNA: TGTGCCATCAGTGTTTACGGACAGTACAATGAGCAGTTCTTC. Encoded protein: CAISVYGQYNEQFF.

This clone was counted once. The chain joins TRBV6-5 to TRBJ1-2; 8 positions match TRBD1. From germline, CDR1 is MNHEY and CDR2 SVGAGI. V shed 4 bases and J 8 bases; nucleotides not matched to a gene: 9. The CDR3 has 14 residues. The CDR3, as DNA: TGTGCCAGCAGTTTCCAGGACAGGGCGGGCGGCTACACCTTC. Translating gives CASSFQDRAGGYTF.

The V call is TRBV16, the J call TRBJ1-5; D perhaps matches TRBD1 (5 bases). Germline loops: CDR1 KGHSY, CDR2 FQNENV. The CDR3 is 13 residues long. V was cut by 8 bases and J by 6 bases, with 14 bases left in between. CDR3 sequence: CASSKGRIQPQHF. The DNA for the CDR3 is TGTGCCAGCTCGAAGGGGAGGATTCAGCCCCAGCATTTT.

This clone turned up a few times. This chain joins TRBV6-5 and TRBJ1-3; tentative D call: TRBD1 (5 bases). This CDR3 region has 15 residues. With 0 bases removed from V and 2 bases from J, the gap between germline ends came to 8 bases. CDR1 is MNHEY and CDR2 is SVGAGI in the germline V gene. CDR3 DNA sequence: TGTGCCAGCAGTTACTCCCGGACACCTGGAAACACCATATATTTT. It is translated as CASSYSRTPGNTIYF.

This chain uses TRBV6-2 or TRBV6-3 with TRBJ1-1; D perhaps matches TRBD1 (6 bases). CDR1 MNHEY and CDR2 SVGEGT come from the germline V gene. V was shortened by 2 bases and J by 5 bases, with 9 bases between the two germline ends. The CDR3 is 13 amino acids. The CDR3 loop reads CASSYTGITEAFF. CDR3 nucleotides: TGTGCCAGCAGTTACACAGGGATTACTGAAGCTTTCTTT.

The rearrangement joins TRBV6-5 to TRBJ2-2; 8 bases line up with TRBD2. Germline V gene sequence: CDR1 MNHEY, CDR2 SVGAGI. Trimming removed 7 bases from V and 6 bases from J; junction bases left unmatched: 7. The CDR3 is made up of 14 amino acids. The CDR3 nucleotides read TGTGCCAGCAAGACGGGGGGGACTGCCGGGGAGCTGTTTTTT. It translates to CASKTGGTAGELFF.

The chain joins TRBV7-6 to TRBJ2-7; 7 bases line up with TRBD1. CDR3 size: 15 residues. V trimming: 1 base; J trimming: 3 bases; junction bases outside the gene matches: 6. CDR1 SGHVS and CDR2 FNYEAQ come from the germline V gene. The CDR3 loop reads CASSLGTGTDYEQYF. The CDR3 DNA reads TGTGCCAGCAGCTTAGGAACCGGGACAGACTACGAGCAGTACTTC. Together with reference TRBV7-6 and TRBJ2-7, the CDR3 gives the full variable domain: GAGVSQSPRYKVTKRGQDVALRCDPISGHVSLYWYRQALGQGPEFLTYFNYEAQQDKSGLPNDRFSAERPEGSISTLTIQRTEQRDSAMYRCASSLGTGTDYEQYFGPGTRLTVT.

This chain joins TRBV19 and TRBJ2-1, with 8 nucleotides matching TRBD2. The germline V gene encodes CDR1 LNHDA and CDR2 SQIVND (reference sequence). J lost 5 bases, V lost 8 bases, and 11 bases had no gene match. This CDR3 is built from 15 residues. This CDR3 reads CASRQGSGGHNEQFF. CDR3 nucleotide sequence: TGTGCCAGTCGCCAAGGCAGCGGGGGTCACAATGAGCAGTTCTTC.

This rearrangement joins TRBV9 to TRBJ1-2; TRBD1 might be the D (6 bases). The CDR3 loop spans 14 amino acids. CDR1 and CDR2 from the germline V gene are SGDLS and YYNGEE. Trimming took off 0 bases at V and 7 bases at J, with 13 bases between the two ends. For the CDR3, the DNA is TGTGCCAGCAGCGTAGGATCAGGGGATCCTGGCTACACCTTC. Its protein product is CASSVGSGDPGYTF.

The chain joins TRBV12-5 to TRBJ2-3; perhaps TRBD1 as D (5 bases). V was pared by 7 bases and J by 6 bases, with 14 bases between. This CDR3 contains 13 residues. Germline V gene lookup returns CDR1 LGHNT and CDR2 FRNRAP. CDR3 bases: TGTGCTAGTGCAAGGGGCGGATCGGATACGCAGTATTTT. It translates to CASARGGSDTQYF.

The genes are TRBV5-5 and TRBJ2-7; no firm D call. The CDR3 spans 11 residues. V was trimmed by 3 bases and J by 3 bases, leaving 4 bases between them. The V gene's germline CDR1 is SGHKS and CDR2 YYEKEE (reference sequence). The CDR3 sequence: CASSSYYEQYF. CDR3 coding DNA: TGTGCCAGCAGCTCCTACTACGAGCAGTACTTC.

The chain employs TRBV27 and TRBJ1-6; D is unresolved. The CDR3 has 14 amino acids. Germline V gives CDR1 MNHEY, CDR2 SMNVEV (reference sequence). The ends were cut back, 3 bases at V and 5 bases at J, with 8 bases in the middle. The CDR3 DNA reads as TGTGCCAGCAGTTTGGAGAGAAATAATTCACCCCTCCACTTT. It specifies CASSLERNNSPLHF.